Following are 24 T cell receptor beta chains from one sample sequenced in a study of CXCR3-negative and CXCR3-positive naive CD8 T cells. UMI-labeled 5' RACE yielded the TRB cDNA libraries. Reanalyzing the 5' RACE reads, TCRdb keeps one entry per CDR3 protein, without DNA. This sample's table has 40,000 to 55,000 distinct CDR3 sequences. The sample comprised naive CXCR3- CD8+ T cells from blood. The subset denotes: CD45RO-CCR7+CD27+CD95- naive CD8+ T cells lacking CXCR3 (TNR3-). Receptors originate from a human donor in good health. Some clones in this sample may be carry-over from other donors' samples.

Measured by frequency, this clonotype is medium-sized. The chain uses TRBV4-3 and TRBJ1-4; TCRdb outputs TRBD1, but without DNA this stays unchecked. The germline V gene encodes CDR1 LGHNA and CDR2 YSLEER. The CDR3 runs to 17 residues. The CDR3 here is CASSQDRWTATNEKLFF.

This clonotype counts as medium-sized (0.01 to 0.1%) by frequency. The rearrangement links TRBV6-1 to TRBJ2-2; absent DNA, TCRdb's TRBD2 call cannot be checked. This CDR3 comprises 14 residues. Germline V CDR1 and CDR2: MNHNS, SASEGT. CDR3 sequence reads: CASSEFGGPGELFF.

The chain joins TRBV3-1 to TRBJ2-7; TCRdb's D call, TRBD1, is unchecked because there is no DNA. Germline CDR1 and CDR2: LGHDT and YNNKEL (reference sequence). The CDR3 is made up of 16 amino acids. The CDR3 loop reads CASSQVTRDRTYEQYF.

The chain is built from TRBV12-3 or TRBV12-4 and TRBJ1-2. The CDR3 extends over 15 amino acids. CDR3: CASSPPSSANYGYTF.

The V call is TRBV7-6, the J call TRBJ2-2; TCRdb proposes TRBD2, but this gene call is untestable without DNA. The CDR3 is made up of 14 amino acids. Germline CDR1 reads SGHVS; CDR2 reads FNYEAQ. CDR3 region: CASSSLAGVGELFF.

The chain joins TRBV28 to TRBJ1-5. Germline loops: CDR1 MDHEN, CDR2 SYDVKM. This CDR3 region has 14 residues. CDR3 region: CASSLQQVNQPQHF. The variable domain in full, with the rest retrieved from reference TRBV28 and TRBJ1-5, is DVKVTQSSRYLVKRTGEKVFLECVQDMDHENMFWYRQDPGLGLRLIYFSYDVKMKEKGDIPEGYSVSREKKERFSLILESASTNQTSMYLCASSLQQVNQPQHFGDGTRLSIL.

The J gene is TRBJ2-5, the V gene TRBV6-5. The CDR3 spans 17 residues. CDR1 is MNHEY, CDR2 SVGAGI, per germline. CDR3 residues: CASSYSLLGSAAETQYF.

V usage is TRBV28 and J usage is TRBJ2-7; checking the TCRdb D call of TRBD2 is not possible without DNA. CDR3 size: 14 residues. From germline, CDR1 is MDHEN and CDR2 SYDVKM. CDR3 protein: CASRLAGSSYEQYF.

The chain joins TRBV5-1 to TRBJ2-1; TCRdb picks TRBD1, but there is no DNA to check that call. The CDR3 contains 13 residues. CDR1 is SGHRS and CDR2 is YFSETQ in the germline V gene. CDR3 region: CASSLDSAGEQFF.

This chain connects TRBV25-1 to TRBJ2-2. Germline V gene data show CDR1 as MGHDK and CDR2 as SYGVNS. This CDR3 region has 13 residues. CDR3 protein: CASSGQNTGELFF.

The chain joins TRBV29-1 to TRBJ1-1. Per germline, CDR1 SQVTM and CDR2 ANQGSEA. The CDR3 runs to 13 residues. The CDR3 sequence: CSVVFSDHTEAFF.

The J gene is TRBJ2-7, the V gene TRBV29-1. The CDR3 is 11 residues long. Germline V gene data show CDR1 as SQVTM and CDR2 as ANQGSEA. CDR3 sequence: CSVDWVDEQYF.

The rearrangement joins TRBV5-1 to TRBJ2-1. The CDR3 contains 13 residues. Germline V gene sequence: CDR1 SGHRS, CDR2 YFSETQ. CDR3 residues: CASSLGSGYEQFF. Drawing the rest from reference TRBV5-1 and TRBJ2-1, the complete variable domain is KAGVTQTPRYLIKTRGQQVTLSCSPISGHRSVSWYQQTPGQGLQFLFEYFSETQRNKGNFPGRFSGRQFSNSRSEMNVSTLELGDSALYLCASSLGSGYEQFFGPGTRLTVL.

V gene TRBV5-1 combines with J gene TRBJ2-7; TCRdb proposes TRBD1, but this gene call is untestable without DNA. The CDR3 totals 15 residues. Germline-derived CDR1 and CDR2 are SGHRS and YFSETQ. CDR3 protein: CASSSPGHPPYEQYF.

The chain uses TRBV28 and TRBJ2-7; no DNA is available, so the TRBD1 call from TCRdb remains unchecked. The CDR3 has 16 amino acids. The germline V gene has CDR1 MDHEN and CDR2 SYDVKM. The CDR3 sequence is CASSLSAGATATEQYF.

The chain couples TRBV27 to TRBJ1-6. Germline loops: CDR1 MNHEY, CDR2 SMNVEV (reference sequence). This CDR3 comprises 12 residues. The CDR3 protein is CASSFHGRPLHF.

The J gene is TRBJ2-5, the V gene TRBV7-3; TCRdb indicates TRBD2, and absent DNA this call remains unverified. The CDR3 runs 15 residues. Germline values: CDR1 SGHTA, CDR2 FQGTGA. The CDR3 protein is CASSLTGTSQETQYF.

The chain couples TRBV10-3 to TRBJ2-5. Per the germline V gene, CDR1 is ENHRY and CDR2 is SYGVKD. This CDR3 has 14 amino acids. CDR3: CAIREEGDQETQYF.

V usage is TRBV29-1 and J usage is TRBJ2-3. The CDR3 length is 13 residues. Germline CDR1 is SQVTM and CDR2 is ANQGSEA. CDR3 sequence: CSVVASGSDTQYF.

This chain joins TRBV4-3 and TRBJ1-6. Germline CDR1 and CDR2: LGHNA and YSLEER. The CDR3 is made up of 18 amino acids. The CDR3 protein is CASSQTYRGSSYNSPLHF.

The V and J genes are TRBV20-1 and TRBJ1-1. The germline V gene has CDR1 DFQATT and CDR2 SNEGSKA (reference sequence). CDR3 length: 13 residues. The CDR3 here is CSARDLMNTEAFF.

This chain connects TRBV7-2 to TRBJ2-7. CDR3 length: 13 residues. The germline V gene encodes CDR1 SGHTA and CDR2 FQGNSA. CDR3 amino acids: CASSLEEIYEQYF.

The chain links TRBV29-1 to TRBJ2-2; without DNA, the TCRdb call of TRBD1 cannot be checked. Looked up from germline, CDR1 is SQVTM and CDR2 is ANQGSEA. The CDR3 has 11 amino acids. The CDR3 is CSVAGGGELFF.

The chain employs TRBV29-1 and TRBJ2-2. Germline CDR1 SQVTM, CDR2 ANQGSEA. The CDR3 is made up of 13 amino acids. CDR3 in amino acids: CSVDAANTGELFF.